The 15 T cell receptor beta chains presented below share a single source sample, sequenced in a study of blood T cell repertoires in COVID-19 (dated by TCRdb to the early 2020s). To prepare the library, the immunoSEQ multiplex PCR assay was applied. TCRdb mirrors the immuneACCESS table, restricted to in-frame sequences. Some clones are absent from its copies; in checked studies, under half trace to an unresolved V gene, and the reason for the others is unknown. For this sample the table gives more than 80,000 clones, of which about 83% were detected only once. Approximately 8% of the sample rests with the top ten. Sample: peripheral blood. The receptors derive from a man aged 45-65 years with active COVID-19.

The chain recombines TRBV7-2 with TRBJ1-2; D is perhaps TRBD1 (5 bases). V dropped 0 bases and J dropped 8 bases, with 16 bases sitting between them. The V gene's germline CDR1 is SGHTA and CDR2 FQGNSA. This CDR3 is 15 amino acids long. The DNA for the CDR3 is TGTGCCAGCAGCTTAGCGGACCCAAGGGGCTACGGCTACACCTTC. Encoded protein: CASSLADPRGYGYTF.

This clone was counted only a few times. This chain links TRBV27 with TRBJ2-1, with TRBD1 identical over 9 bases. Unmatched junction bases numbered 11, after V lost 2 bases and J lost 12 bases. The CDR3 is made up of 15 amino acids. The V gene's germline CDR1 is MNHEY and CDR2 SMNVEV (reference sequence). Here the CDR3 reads CASSLMAQGAGGQFF. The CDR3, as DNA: TGTGCCAGCAGTTTAATGGCACAGGGGGCCGGCGGGCAGTTCTTC.

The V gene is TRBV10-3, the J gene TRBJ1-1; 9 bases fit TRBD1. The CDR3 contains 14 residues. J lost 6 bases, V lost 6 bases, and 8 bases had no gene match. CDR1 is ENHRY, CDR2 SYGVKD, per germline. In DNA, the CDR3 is TGTGCCATCAGGGACAGGGGAATGGGTCCTGAAGCTTTCTTT. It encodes CAIRDRGMGPEAFF.

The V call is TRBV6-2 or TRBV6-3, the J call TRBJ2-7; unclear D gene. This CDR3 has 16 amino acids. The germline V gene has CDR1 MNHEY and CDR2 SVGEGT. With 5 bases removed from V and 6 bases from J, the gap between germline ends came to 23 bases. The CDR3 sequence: CASSALFSADRIEQYF. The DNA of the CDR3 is TGTGCCAGCAGTGCCTTGTTTTCCGCGGATCGGATCGAGCAGTACTTC.

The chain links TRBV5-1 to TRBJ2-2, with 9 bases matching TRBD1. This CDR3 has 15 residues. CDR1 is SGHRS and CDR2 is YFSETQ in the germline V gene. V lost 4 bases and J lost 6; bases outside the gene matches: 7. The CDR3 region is CASSVGQGGAGELFF. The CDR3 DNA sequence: TGCGCCAGCAGCGTGGGACAGGGTGGTGCCGGGGAGCTGTTTTTT.

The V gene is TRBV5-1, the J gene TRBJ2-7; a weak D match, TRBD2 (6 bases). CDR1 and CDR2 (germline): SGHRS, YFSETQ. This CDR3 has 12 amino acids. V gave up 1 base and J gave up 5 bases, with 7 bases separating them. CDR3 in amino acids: CASSLPGDEQYF. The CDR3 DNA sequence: TGCGCCAGCAGCTTGCCGGGGGACGAGCAGTACTTC.

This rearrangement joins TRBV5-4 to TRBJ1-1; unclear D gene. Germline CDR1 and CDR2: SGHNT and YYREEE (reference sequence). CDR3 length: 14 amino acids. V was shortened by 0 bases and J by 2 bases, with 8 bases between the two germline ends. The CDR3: CASSLDSLNTEAFF. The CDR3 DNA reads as TGTGCCAGCAGCTTGGACAGCCTAAACACTGAAGCTTTCTTT.

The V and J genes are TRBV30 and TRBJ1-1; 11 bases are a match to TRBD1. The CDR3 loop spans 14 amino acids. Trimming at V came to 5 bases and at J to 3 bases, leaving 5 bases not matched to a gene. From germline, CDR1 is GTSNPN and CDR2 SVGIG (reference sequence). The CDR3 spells CAWSPGQGDTEAFF. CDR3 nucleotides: TGTGCCTGGTCGCCGGGACAGGGGGACACTGAAGCTTTCTTT.

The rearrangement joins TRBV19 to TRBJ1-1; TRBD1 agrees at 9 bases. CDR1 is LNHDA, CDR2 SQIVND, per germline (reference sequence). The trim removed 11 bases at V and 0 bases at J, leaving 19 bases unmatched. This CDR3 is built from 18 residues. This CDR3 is CAVSNFGQGPTLNTEAFF. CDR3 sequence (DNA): TGTGCCGTTTCTAATTTTGGACAGGGGCCGACCTTGAACACTGAAGCTTTCTTT.

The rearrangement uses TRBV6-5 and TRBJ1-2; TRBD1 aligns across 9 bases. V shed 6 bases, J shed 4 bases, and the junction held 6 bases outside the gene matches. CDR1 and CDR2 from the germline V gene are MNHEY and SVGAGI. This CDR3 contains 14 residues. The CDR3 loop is CASRQTGGGYGYTF. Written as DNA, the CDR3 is TGTGCCAGCAGGCAGACAGGGGGTGGCTATGGCTACACCTTC.

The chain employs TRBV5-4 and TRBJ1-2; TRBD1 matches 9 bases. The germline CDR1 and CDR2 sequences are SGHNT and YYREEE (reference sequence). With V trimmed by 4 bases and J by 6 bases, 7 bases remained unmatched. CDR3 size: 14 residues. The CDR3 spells CASSTNRGQDGYTF. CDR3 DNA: TGTGCCAGCAGCACGAACAGGGGGCAGGATGGCTACACCTTC.

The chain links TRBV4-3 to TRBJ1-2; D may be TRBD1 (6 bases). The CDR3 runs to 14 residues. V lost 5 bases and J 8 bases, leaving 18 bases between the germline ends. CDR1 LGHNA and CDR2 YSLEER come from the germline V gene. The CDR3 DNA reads TGCGCCAGCAGCGCCCCCCACCACAGGGCGGGCTACACCTTC. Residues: CASSAPHHRAGYTF.

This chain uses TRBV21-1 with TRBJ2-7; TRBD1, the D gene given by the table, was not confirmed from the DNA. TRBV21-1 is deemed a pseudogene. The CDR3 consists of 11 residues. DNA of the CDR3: TGTGCCAGGAGACAGGTTTACGAGCAGTACTTC. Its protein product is CARRQVYEQYF.

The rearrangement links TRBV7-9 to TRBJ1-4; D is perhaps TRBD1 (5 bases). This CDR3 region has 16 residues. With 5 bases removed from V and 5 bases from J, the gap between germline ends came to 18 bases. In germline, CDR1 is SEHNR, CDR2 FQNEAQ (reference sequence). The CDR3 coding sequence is TGTGCCAGCAGCCGACTTGGAGACAGAAACAATGAAAAACTGTTTTTT. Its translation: CASSRLGDRNNEKLFF.

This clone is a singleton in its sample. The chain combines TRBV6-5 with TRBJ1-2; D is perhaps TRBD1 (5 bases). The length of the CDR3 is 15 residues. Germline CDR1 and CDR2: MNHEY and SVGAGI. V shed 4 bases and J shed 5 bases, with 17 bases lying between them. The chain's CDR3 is CASSLSTVAGYGYTF. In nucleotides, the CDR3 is TGTGCCAGCAGTTTATCGACAGTTGCGGGGTATGGCTACACCTTC.